Below, 23 T cell receptor beta chains from the same sample are listed, as sequenced in a study of Graves' ophthalmopathy and Graves' hyperthyroidism. Amplification from RNA transcripts yielded the TCR beta CDR3 regions. The authors performed first-round RT-PCR with HTBI primers and then a second-round multiplex PCR. TCRdb independently ran MiXCR on the multiplex PCR reads; one entry per CDR3 protein. The repertoire holds 350,000 to 400,000 distinct CDR3 sequences, around 17% seen once, with roughly 1.4% in the top ten. Sequenced: peripheral blood. Every receptor here comes from a young woman with Graves' ophthalmopathy.

This clonotype appeared many times. The V gene is TRBV6-5, the J gene TRBJ2-2, with a weak D call TRBD2 (7 bases). Trimming took 2 bases from V and 5 from J, leaving 12 bases between them. CDR1 and CDR2 from the germline V gene are MNHEY and SVGAGI. The CDR3 runs to 15 residues. CDR3 region: CASSYGGAQTGELFF. The DNA for the CDR3 is TGTGCCAGCAGTTACGGGGGGGCGCAGACCGGGGAGCTGTTTTTT.

This clonotype has a count of ten or more. V is TRBV6-5 and J is TRBJ1-1; a possible D gene is TRBD1 (5 bases). Trimming left V 2 bases short and J 3 bases short, with 10 bases between. Germline V CDR1 and CDR2: MNHEY, SVGAGI. The CDR3 sequence is 14 residues long. CDR3 coding DNA: TGTGCCAGCAGTTACGGGGCGGGGTACACTGAAGCTTTCTTT. Its translation: CASSYGAGYTEAFF.

Many counts were recorded for this clonotype. The rearrangement uses TRBV19 and TRBJ1-1; 7 nucleotides agree with TRBD1. This CDR3 contains 14 residues. CDR1 is LNHDA, CDR2 SQIVND, per germline (reference sequence). With 5 bases clipped from V and 1 base from J, the junction kept 4 bases outside the gene matches. In DNA, the CDR3 is TGTGCCAGTAGTCGTACAGGGGCGAACACTGAAGCTTTCTTT. It translates to CASSRTGANTEAFF.

This clonotype was seen at least ten times. V gene TRBV6-1 combines with J gene TRBJ1-5; possible D gene TRBD1, 5 bases. The germline CDR1 and CDR2 sequences are MNHNS and SASEGT. V gave up 6 bases and J gave up 5 bases, with 20 bases separating them. The CDR3 is 16 amino acids. As DNA, the CDR3 is TGTGCCAGCAGCACTCCTGCGGGGGAATCCTATCAGCCCCAGCATTTT. Protein sequence: CASSTPAGESYQPQHF.

This clonotype was seen at least ten times. The chain has TRBV4-2 and TRBJ1-5; D gene uncertain. The CDR3 is 14 residues long. Germline V gene lookup returns CDR1 LGHNA and CDR2 YNFKEQ. V was cut by 0 bases and J by 6 bases, with 9 bases left in between. The CDR3 coding sequence is TGTGCCAGCAGCCAAGATCGGTACGGTCAGCCCCAGCATTTT. As protein: CASSQDRYGQPQHF.

V is TRBV6-5 and J is TRBJ1-1; 10 bases line up with TRBD1. CDR1 and CDR2 (germline): MNHEY, SVGAGI. The CDR3 extends over 15 amino acids. The J segment lost 7 bases and the V segment lost 6 bases, leaving 11 bases of the junction unmatched. The CDR3 DNA reads TGTGCCAGCAGCTACCAGACAGGGGGCTACATTGAAGCTTTCTTT. Its translation: CASSYQTGGYIEAFF.

The table lists this clonotype with many counts. The genes are TRBV12-3 or TRBV12-4 and TRBJ1-1; D is ambiguous. V gave up 6 bases and J gave up 5 bases, with 22 bases separating them. The CDR3 is made up of 16 amino acids. The CDR3 loop is CASSPSYFGVGTEAFF. The CDR3 DNA is TGTGCCAGCAGCCCCTCTTATTTTGGGGTAGGGACTGAAGCTTTCTTT.

This clonotype was counted many times. This chain links TRBV14 with TRBJ2-7; D call uncertain. The CDR3 is 15 residues long. Germline CDR1 reads SGHDN; CDR2 reads FVKESK. Trimming cost V 1 base and J 3 bases, with 13 bases left between them. The CDR3 DNA reads TGTGCCAGCAGCCAAGGTGGTCCTGACTTCTACGAGCAGTACTTC. Protein: CASSQGGPDFYEQYF.

This clonotype has at least ten counts. The chain is built from TRBV18 and TRBJ1-2; D is uncertain. Germline CDR1 and CDR2: KGHSH and LQKENI. Trimming left V 10 bases short and J 4 bases short, with 16 bases between. The CDR3 length is 13 residues. The CDR3 protein is CATLPDGPYGYTF. CDR3 sequence (DNA): TGTGCCACCCTTCCTGACGGACCCTATGGCTACACCTTC.

Many counts were recorded for this clonotype. This sequence joins TRBV4-3 and TRBJ1-1; a weak D match, TRBD1 (6 bases). Per germline, CDR1 LGHNA and CDR2 YSLEER. The V end lost 4 bases, the J end lost 9 bases, and 12 bases lay between the germline ends. CDR3 length equals 12 residues. CDR3 bases: TGCGCCAGCAGCCGAGTAACAGGGAAAGCTTTCTTT. This sequence encodes CASSRVTGKAFF.

A single count supports this clonotype. The V gene is TRBV5-1, the J gene TRBJ2-7; a possible D gene is TRBD2 (5 bases). The germline V gene encodes CDR1 SGHRS and CDR2 YFSETQ. CDR3 size: 14 residues. V lost 4 bases, J lost 5 bases, and 16 bases lay in between. The CDR3 DNA is TGCGCCAGCAGCCCCGGACTGGAAACCGACGAGCAGTACTTC. Residues: CASSPGLETDEQYF.

This clonotype has a count of ten or more. V gene TRBV12-3 or TRBV12-4 combines with J gene TRBJ2-7, with 8 bases fitting TRBD1. This CDR3 comprises 13 residues. Trimming took 6 bases from V and 7 from J; bases not matched to a gene: 8. CDR3 DNA sequence: TGTGCCAGCAGGCCGTCAGGGGGCCAGGAGCAGTACTTC. It specifies CASRPSGGQEQYF.

The genes are TRBV28 and TRBJ2-5; 8 bases line up with TRBD2. The CDR3 sequence is 15 residues long. J lost 1 base, V lost 6 bases, and 7 bases had no gene match. The germline V gene encodes CDR1 MDHEN and CDR2 SYDVKM. For the CDR3, the DNA is TGTGCCAGCAGCCAAGCCCGGGAGGGCCAAGAGACCCAGTACTTC. It specifies CASSQAREGQETQYF.

This clonotype was seen repeatedly, ten times or more. This chain joins TRBV6-2 or TRBV6-3 and TRBJ2-2, with 7 bases aligning to TRBD2. The CDR3 covers 15 residues. V trimming: 2 bases; J trimming: 2 bases; junction bases outside the gene matches: 2. Germline V gene sequence: CDR1 MNHEY, CDR2 SVGEGT. The CDR3 DNA reads TGTGCCAGCAGTTACGGGGGGGACAACACCGGGGAGCTGTTTTTT. Its protein product is CASSYGGDNTGELFF.

This clonotype has a count of ten or more. This chain uses TRBV29-1 with TRBJ2-2; 7 bases line up with TRBD1. CDR3 length: 12 amino acids. Trimming at V came to 4 bases and at J to 7 bases, leaving 3 bases not matched to a gene. Germline assignment: CDR1 SQVTM and CDR2 ANQGSEA. The chain's CDR3 is CSVVTGDGELFF. The CDR3 bases are TGCAGCGTTGTAACAGGGGACGGGGAGCTGTTTTTT.

In its sample, this clonotype was seen many times. The chain recombines TRBV27 with TRBJ2-7; D might be TRBD2 (7 bases). The germline V and J ends were trimmed by 6 bases and 4 bases, with 19 bases remaining between them. Per germline, CDR1 MNHEY and CDR2 SMNVEV (reference sequence). The CDR3 loop spans 15 amino acids. In DNA, the CDR3 is TGTGCCAGCAGCCTTGGGGGGGGGGGGCTATACGAGCAGTACTTC. Amino acids: CASSLGGGGLYEQYF.

Ten or more counts support this clonotype. The rearrangement links TRBV11-2 to TRBJ2-7; maybe TRBD1 (6 bases). CDR3 length equals 14 residues. CDR1 is SGHAT, CDR2 FQNNGV, per germline. V was shortened by 2 bases and J by 3 bases, with 11 bases between the two germline ends. The CDR3 DNA follows: TGTGCCAGCAGCTTAAGGGACACCCACTACGAGCAGTACTTC. Protein: CASSLRDTHYEQYF.

The CDR3 DNA reads as TGTGCCATTGGACAGGGGGCTCTTCAGCCCCAGCATTTT. Translated, it gives CAIGQGALQPQHF. V usage is TRBV24-1 and J usage is TRBJ1-5, with TRBD1 identical over 11 bases. The trim removed 11 bases at V and 6 bases at J, leaving 5 bases unmatched. Germline V gives CDR1 KGHDR, CDR2 SFDVKD. The CDR3 has 13 amino acids.

The table lists this clonotype with many counts. This chain joins TRBV7-2 and TRBJ1-6; 7 bases align to TRBD1. The CDR3 contains 16 residues. The V gene's germline CDR1 is SGHTA and CDR2 FQGNSA. The V gene end was trimmed by 4 bases and the J gene end by 1 base; junction bases not matched to a gene: 4. The CDR3 loop is CASSSDRASYNSPLHF. CDR3 nucleotides: TGTGCCAGCAGCTCAGACAGGGCTTCCTATAATTCACCCCTCCACTTT.

This clonotype was seen many times. The V call is TRBV29-1, the J call TRBJ2-5, with 9 nucleotides matching TRBD1. J was trimmed by 5 bases and V by 6 bases; bases with no gene match: 10. The CDR3 extends over 14 amino acids. The germline CDR1 and CDR2 sequences are SQVTM and ANQGSEA. CDR3 bases: TGCAGCGTACCAGGACAGGGGCAGAGGGAGACCCAGTACTTC. Protein: CSVPGQGQRETQYF. Full variable domain (outside the CDR3, taken from reference TRBV29-1 and TRBJ2-5): SAVISQKPSRDICQRGTSLTIQCQVDSQVTMMFWYRQQPGQSLTLIATANQGSEATYESGFVIDKFPISRPNLTFSTLTVSNMSPEDSSIYLCSVPGQGQRETQYFGPGTRLLVL.

The genes are TRBV27 and TRBJ1-3; D is unclear. The CDR3 covers 13 residues. The V gene lost 7 bases and the J gene lost 2 bases, with 9 bases spanning the gap. Germline V lookup: CDR1 MNHEY, CDR2 SMNVEV (reference sequence). The CDR3 DNA reads TGTGCCAGCAAGACATCGCCTGGAAACACCATATATTTT. Translating gives CASKTSPGNTIYF.

In this sample, this clonotype turned up many times. The rearrangement uses TRBV6-2 or TRBV6-3 and TRBJ1-2; the match to TRBD1 covers 8 bases. The J segment lost 6 bases and the V segment lost 6 bases, leaving 3 bases of the junction unmatched. The CDR3 loop spans 12 amino acids. The germline V gene has CDR1 MNHEY and CDR2 SVGEGT. The CDR3 spells CASRPGQDGYTF. CDR3 bases: TGTGCCAGCAGACCGGGACAGGATGGCTACACCTTC.

This clonotype has at least ten counts. V usage is TRBV29-1 and J usage is TRBJ2-7, with 10 bases fitting TRBD1. Germline CDR1 is SQVTM and CDR2 is ANQGSEA. The CDR3 covers 13 residues. The V segment lost 6 bases and the J segment 7 bases; nucleotides outside the gene matches: 9. The CDR3 region is CSVKTGGKGEQYF. In nucleotides, the CDR3 is TGCAGCGTCAAGACAGGGGGCAAAGGGGAGCAGTACTTC.